Below are 21 T cell receptor beta chains sequenced from a single sample in a study of shared clonotypes between healthy human individuals. Sequencing was performed with immunoSEQ multiplex PCR; in TCRdb, only in-frame clones are kept and a portion is missing. The profile shows approximately 980,000 clones, about 80% of them singletons. What was sequenced was memory CD4+ T cells sorted from blood. As for subset: CD45RA-negative fraction. The origin of the receptors is a man aged 18 to 29 in good health.

Here the CDR3 DNA reads TGCGCCAGCTCCCCCAGTGTAGAGACCCAGTACTTC. Its translation: CASSPSVETQYF. V gene TRBV5-1 combines with J gene TRBJ2-5; no firm D call. The V gene's germline CDR1 is SGHRS and CDR2 YFSETQ. This CDR3 contains 12 residues. The V gene lost 7 bases and the J gene lost 4 bases, with 11 bases spanning the gap.

V usage is TRBV6-5 and J usage is TRBJ1-1, with 7 bases fitting TRBD1. After removal of 7 bases from V and 4 bases from J, the junction contained 9 bases not matched to a gene. Germline CDR1 and CDR2: MNHEY and SVGAGI. The length of the CDR3 is 14 residues. The CDR3 coding sequence is TGTGCCAGCATCAAGCCAGGGGGAATCACTGAAGCTTTCTTT. It is translated as CASIKPGGITEAFF.

Concerning this clone: In the same sample, other DNA sequences code for this CDR3. This chain uses TRBV7-2 with TRBJ1-2; 10 bases are a match to TRBD1. Per germline, CDR1 SGHTA and CDR2 FQGNSA. V lost 1 base, J lost 8 bases, and 4 bases stayed unmatched. This CDR3 region has 14 residues. The DNA for the CDR3 is TGTGCCAGCAGCTTAGGACAGGGGGCGCGAGGCTACACCTTC. Its translation: CASSLGQGARGYTF.

This clone showed up just a few times. Other DNA sequences in the sample encode the same CDR3. The J gene is TRBJ2-2, the V gene TRBV18; the D gene could be TRBD1 or TRBD2 (5 bases each). The CDR3 spans 12 residues. Germline-derived CDR1 and CDR2 are KGHSH and LQKENI. Deletions cut 4 bases from V and 5 bases from J, with 5 bases between. The CDR3 reads CASSRGTGELFF. The CDR3 bases are TGTGCCAGCTCACGGGGGACCGGGGAGCTGTTTTTT.

The rearrangement uses TRBV6-1 and TRBJ2-5, with D maybe TRBD1 (6 bases). Per the germline V gene, CDR1 is MNHNS and CDR2 is SASEGT. CDR3 length: 15 amino acids. V lost 10 bases and J 2 bases, leaving 20 bases between the germline ends. CDR3 region: CATYSQGRGQETQYF. CDR3 sequence (DNA): TGTGCCACCTACTCCCAAGGCAGGGGACAAGAGACCCAGTACTTC.

The chain combines TRBV11-3 with TRBJ2-3, with 8 nucleotides matching TRBD2. CDR3 size: 15 residues. CDR1 and CDR2 from the germline V gene are SGHNT and YENEEA. Trimming removed 5 bases from V and 6 bases from J; junction bases left unmatched: 10. DNA for the CDR3: TGTGCCAGCAGCGCGGCGGGGGGCCCCAGGGATACGCAGTATTTT. It specifies CASSAAGGPRDTQYF.

The CDR3 region is CAWSVPNNQPQHF. The CDR3 DNA is TGTGCCTGGAGTGTACCAAACAATCAGCCCCAGCATTTT. V gene TRBV30 combines with J gene TRBJ1-5; no clear D gene. The CDR3 runs 13 residues. Between the trimmed V and J ends, which lost 0 bases and 3 bases, there was a span of 6 bases. Germline CDR1 is GTSNPN and CDR2 is SVGIG (reference sequence). Looking up the rest from reference TRBV30 and TRBJ1-5 gives the full variable domain: SQTIHQWPATLVQPVGSPLSLECTVEGTSNPNLYWYRQAAGRGLQLLFYSVGIGQISSEVPQNLSASRPQDRQFILSSKKLLLSDSGFYLCAWSVPNNQPQHFGDGTRLSIL.

The chain employs TRBV5-1 and TRBJ2-3; 9 nucleotides agree with TRBD2. Germline trimming cut 1 base from V and 1 base from J; bases unmatched to any gene: 10. The CDR3 is 18 amino acids. CDR1 and CDR2 (germline): SGHRS, YFSETQ. The CDR3 sequence is CASSLRASGILGTDTQYF. CDR3 coding DNA: TGCGCCAGCAGCTTGAGAGCTAGCGGGATTCTGGGCACAGATACGCAGTATTTT. The full variable domain, in which reference TRBV5-1 and TRBJ2-3 provide the parts outside the CDR3, is KAGVTQTPRYLIKTRGQQVTLSCSPISGHRSVSWYQQTPGQGLQFLFEYFSETQRNKGNFPGRFSGRQFSNSRSEMNVSTLELGDSALYLCASSLRASGILGTDTQYFGPGTRLTVL.

This clone has only one observation. The chain couples TRBV11-2 to TRBJ1-2, with D possibly being TRBD1 (5 bases). The CDR3 totals 13 residues. V was pared by 3 bases and J by 3 bases, with 8 bases between. CDR1 is SGHAT, CDR2 FQNNGV, per germline. The DNA for the CDR3 is TGTGCCAGCAGCTTCAGGGATTACTATGGCTACACCTTC. This translates into CASSFRDYYGYTF.

This chain connects TRBV15 to TRBJ2-3; D may be TRBD2 (6 bases). Germline loops: CDR1 LNHNV, CDR2 YYDKDF (reference sequence). The CDR3 sequence is 16 residues long. The germline V and J ends were trimmed by 0 bases and 3 bases, with 13 bases remaining between them. This CDR3 is CATSRDHLGRTDTQYF. DNA for the CDR3: TGTGCCACCAGCAGAGACCACCTAGGGAGGACAGATACGCAGTATTTT.

CDR3 in DNA: TGTGCCAGCTCACTATCGACAGGGAGCACCACCGGGGAGCTGTTTTTT. Translated, it gives CASSLSTGSTTGELFF. The chain recombines TRBV18 with TRBJ2-2, with TRBD1 identical over 7 bases. Germline-derived CDR1 and CDR2 are KGHSH and LQKENI. V gave up 4 bases and J gave up 4 bases; unmatched junction bases: 9. The CDR3 is 16 residues long.

This clone was seen more than once but under ten times. This sequence joins TRBV19 and TRBJ2-6, with D tentatively TRBD1 (6 bases). This CDR3 is 15 amino acids long. The germline V gene has CDR1 LNHDA and CDR2 SQIVND (reference sequence). V lost 5 bases and J 0 bases, leaving 8 bases between the germline ends. DNA of the CDR3: TGTGCCAGTAGTGAACAGGGCTCTGGGGCCAACGTCCTGACTTTC. It specifies CASSEQGSGANVLTF.

The chain is built from TRBV9 and TRBJ2-5; TRBD1 matches at 10 bases. The length of the CDR3 is 16 residues. CDR1 SGDLS and CDR2 YYNGEE come from the germline V gene. Germline trimming cut 4 bases from V and 3 bases from J; bases unmatched to any gene: 9. The CDR3 coding sequence is TGTGCCAGCAGCTATTCGACCGGGACAGGGGAAGAGACCCAGTACTTC. Its translation is CASSYSTGTGEETQYF.

V and J are TRBV9 and TRBJ1-5; D is uncertain. Germline V gene sequence: CDR1 SGDLS, CDR2 YYNGEE. The CDR3 is 13 amino acids. Trimming shortened V by 1 base and J by 9 bases, and 11 bases separated the two germline ends. CDR3 amino acids: CASSVQEGAPQHF. The CDR3 DNA reads as TGTGCCAGCAGCGTACAGGAAGGAGCGCCCCAGCATTTT.

The rearrangement uses TRBV7-9 and TRBJ2-3; the match to TRBD2 covers 10 bases. Per germline, CDR1 SEHNR and CDR2 FQNEAQ (reference sequence). The trim removed 5 bases at V and 4 bases at J, leaving 6 bases unmatched. The CDR3 runs to 15 residues. The CDR3 protein is CASSRTSGLADTQYF. As DNA, the CDR3 is TGTGCCAGCAGCCGGACTAGCGGTCTTGCAGATACGCAGTATTTT.

This clone has just a few counts. This chain joins TRBV5-8 and TRBJ2-5, with unresolved D. This CDR3 has 11 amino acids. From germline, CDR1 is SGHTS and CDR2 YDEGEE. Trimming pared 0 bases from V and 9 bases from J, leaving 6 bases between. This chain's CDR3 is CASSLVGPQYF. The DNA for the CDR3 is TGTGCCAGCAGCTTGGTCGGCCCCCAGTACTTC.

The chain joins TRBV27 to TRBJ1-4; D remains ambiguous. Germline assignment: CDR1 MNHEY and CDR2 SMNVEV (reference sequence). The length of the CDR3 is 15 residues. V was trimmed by 3 bases and J by 4 bases, leaving 12 bases between them. Here the CDR3 reads CASSLRTLNNEKLFF. The CDR3 DNA is TGTGCCAGCAGTTTGCGTACCCTCAATAATGAAAAACTGTTTTTT.

This sequence joins TRBV5-4 and TRBJ1-4, with D possibly matching TRBD1 (5 bases). CDR3 length: 14 residues. Germline values: CDR1 SGHNT, CDR2 YYREEE (reference sequence). V was trimmed by 0 bases and J by 7 bases, leaving 10 bases between them. In DNA, the CDR3 is TGTGCCAGCAGCTTGGAAAGGGACTCTGAAAAACTGTTTTTT. Amino acids: CASSLERDSEKLFF.

This chain uses TRBV30 with TRBJ2-5, with 13 bases identical to TRBD2. The germline gives CDR1 GTSNPN, CDR2 SVGIG (reference sequence). This CDR3 spans 18 amino acids. Trimming took 4 bases from V and 4 from J; bases not matched to a gene: 15. In nucleotides, the CDR3 is TGTGCCTGGATGGACGGAGAACGACTAGCGGGAGGCCGAGAGACCCAGTACTTC. Residues: CAWMDGERLAGGRETQYF.

Worth noting for this clone: A much more abundant neighbour one base away suggests this may be a read error. The rearrangement links TRBV2 to TRBJ2-3; D is unclear. V gave up 6 bases and J gave up 1 base, with 5 bases separating them. The germline V gene has CDR1 SNHLY and CDR2 FYNNEI. CDR3 length: 12 residues. CDR3: CASSRGTDTQYF. DNA for the CDR3: TGTGCCAGCAGCCGGGGCACAGATACGCAGTATTTT.

The V and J genes are TRBV27 and TRBJ2-3, with a tentative D call TRBD2 (5 bases). The CDR3 spans 15 residues. The V gene lost 7 bases and the J gene lost 4 bases, with 18 bases spanning the gap. Germline assignment: CDR1 MNHEY and CDR2 SMNVEV (reference sequence). The CDR3 sequence: CASMPSNVIADTQYF. The CDR3 nucleotides read TGTGCCAGCATGCCTAGCAATGTGATTGCAGATACGCAGTATTTT.